This T cell receptor beta chain emerged from a study of vaccination and CD4 T cells after COVID-19. V was clipped by 5 bases and J by 1 base, with 14 bases between them. The CDR3 sequence is 15 residues long. Germline loops: CDR1 SGHTA, CDR2 FQGNSA. In the case of this clonotype: Its matching antigen is unknown.

Researchers used the Oncomine TCR Beta short-read assay to sequence DNA from cultured CD4+ T cells. TCRdb itself ran the PCR reads through MiXCR, one entry per CDR3 protein. The sample has approximately 24,000 distinct CDR3 sequences; 67% are singletons. Treatment noted: roughly 11-day PBMC culture with coronavirus spike peptide pools or control peptides (ViraFEST assay). Healthy volunteers who received the vaccine had not previously caught SARS-CoV-2, negative nucleocapsid antibody results before and after vaccination showed. The sequencing here drew on CD4+ T cells from blood, cultured in vitro, taken after SARS-CoV-2 vaccination. V is TRBV7-2 and J is TRBJ2-5; maybe TRBD2 (6 bases). This TCR derives from a human donor who received a COVID-19 vaccine. The CDR3 DNA reads as TGTGCCAGCAGCAAGGCGGGACTCCTCCAAGAGACCCAGTACTTC. Translated: CASSKAGLLQETQYF.